These T cell receptor beta chains were read from a single sample in a study of T cell responses to AZD1222 COVID-19 vaccine. TCRdb's copy holds only in-frame clones and misses some; the assay was immunoSEQ multiplex PCR. The table has some 100,000 clones, more than 75% seen once. This material consisted of peripheral blood, taken on day 0 of AZD1222 vaccination. The receptor set was obtained from an adult in good health. The CDR3 runs from the conserved cysteine through the conserved F or W. A D gene is named only where the DNA matches it firmly. Rows give clone size only sometimes, using once, few, many, or a class for an expanded clone.

d_call: TRBD1
j_call: TRBJ1-2
v_call: TRBV18
clone_size: -
cdr3_aa: CASSPGQVDYGYTF
cdr3_nt: TGTGCCAGCTCACCAGGACAGGTTGACTATGGCTACACCTTC

d_call: -
j_call: TRBJ1-1
v_call: TRBV3-1/TRBV3-2
clone_size: -
cdr3_aa: CASSQYVSQGLVTEAFF
cdr3_nt: TGTGCCAGCAGCCAATATGTCTCGCAGGGGTTGGTCACTGAAGCTTTCTTT

d_call: TRBD1
j_call: TRBJ2-7
v_call: TRBV7-2
clone_size: -
cdr3_aa: CASVGQGASSYEQYF
cdr3_nt: TGTGCCAGCGTAGGGCAGGGGGCGAGCTCCTACGAGCAGTACTTC

d_call: TRBD2
j_call: TRBJ2-7
v_call: TRBV7-2
clone_size: -
cdr3_aa: CASSPGGGGSYEQYF
cdr3_nt: TGTGCCAGCAGTCCGGGTGGCGGGGGTTCCTACGAGCAGTACTTC

d_call: TRBD1
j_call: TRBJ1-4
v_call: TRBV3-1/TRBV3-2
clone_size: few
cdr3_aa: CASSPLRTGGEKLFF
cdr3_nt: TGTGCCAGCAGCCCCCTGAGGACAGGGGGTGAAAAACTGTTTTTT

d_call: -
j_call: TRBJ1-4
v_call: TRBV5-5
clone_size: -
cdr3_aa: CASSLDGSNEKLFF
cdr3_nt: TGTGCCAGCAGCTTGGATGGGAGTAATGAAAAACTGTTTTTT

d_call: TRBD1
j_call: TRBJ1-4
v_call: TRBV5-4
clone_size: -
cdr3_aa: CASSAHTGVSNEKLFF
cdr3_nt: TGTGCCAGCAGCGCACACACAGGGGTCTCTAATGAAAAACTGTTTTTT

d_call: -
j_call: TRBJ1-1
v_call: TRBV5-4
clone_size: -
cdr3_aa: CASRFGQNTEAFF
cdr3_nt: TGTGCCAGCAGATTTGGACAGAACACTGAAGCTTTCTTT

d_call: -
j_call: TRBJ1-5
v_call: TRBV18
clone_size: -
cdr3_aa: CASSATGHNQPQHF
cdr3_nt: TGTGCCAGCTCGGCGACAGGCCACAATCAGCCCCAGCATTTT

d_call: -
j_call: TRBJ1-1
v_call: TRBV6-5
clone_size: -
cdr3_aa: CASGFLGTEAFF
cdr3_nt: TGTGCCAGCGGGTTTCTCGGAACTGAAGCTTTCTTT

d_call: TRBD1
j_call: TRBJ1-2
v_call: TRBV6-5
clone_size: -
cdr3_aa: CASSPRDRANYGYTF
cdr3_nt: TGTGCCAGCAGTCCCCGGGACAGGGCTAACTATGGCTACACCTTC

d_call: TRBD1
j_call: TRBJ1-2
v_call: TRBV19
clone_size: -
cdr3_aa: CASSKDRPGLTMINYGYTF
cdr3_nt: TGTGCCAGTAGTAAGGACAGGCCGGGGCTTACGATGATTAACTATGGCTACACCTTC

d_call: -
j_call: TRBJ1-3
v_call: TRBV7-2
clone_size: -
cdr3_aa: CASSLGWQEGNTIYF
cdr3_nt: TGTGCCAGCAGCTTAGGGTGGCAGGAGGGAAACACCATATATTTT

d_call: -
j_call: TRBJ1-3
v_call: TRBV6-5
clone_size: once
cdr3_aa: CASSYSPRDPGNTIYF
cdr3_nt: TGTGCCAGCAGTTACTCCCCGCGGGATCCTGGAAACACCATATATTTT

d_call: -
j_call: TRBJ1-6
v_call: TRBV3-1/TRBV3-2
clone_size: -
cdr3_aa: CASRPGVPSSYNSPLHF
cdr3_nt: TGTGCCAGCAGACCAGGGGTTCCTAGCTCCTATAATTCACCCCTCCACTTT

d_call: -
j_call: TRBJ1-1
v_call: TRBV5-1
clone_size: -
cdr3_aa: CASSLRSLNTEAFF
cdr3_nt: TGCGCCAGCAGCTTAAGGAGTTTGAACACTGAAGCTTTCTTT

d_call: TRBD1
j_call: TRBJ1-5
v_call: TRBV4-3
clone_size: -
cdr3_aa: CASSRDRALNQPQHF
cdr3_nt: TGCGCCAGCAGCCGGGACAGGGCCTTAAATCAGCCCCAGCATTTT

d_call: TRBD1
j_call: TRBJ1-5
v_call: TRBV7-2
clone_size: -
cdr3_aa: CASSLSRGLGNQPQHF
cdr3_nt: TGTGCCAGCAGCTTATCCAGGGGGCTTGGGAATCAGCCCCAGCATTTT

d_call: TRBD2
j_call: TRBJ2-5
v_call: TRBV2
clone_size: -
cdr3_aa: CASSVGGGAWETQYF
cdr3_nt: TGTGCCAGCTCGGTCGGCGGGGGGGCATGGGAGACCCAGTACTTC

d_call: TRBD1
j_call: TRBJ1-6
v_call: TRBV6-5
clone_size: -
cdr3_aa: CASRRARTGSALHF
cdr3_nt: TGTGCCAGCAGAAGGGCCCGGACAGGGTCGGCCCTCCACTTT

d_call: TRBD2
j_call: TRBJ2-1
v_call: TRBV5-1
clone_size: -
cdr3_aa: CASRLAETYNEQFF
cdr3_nt: TGCGCCAGCCGACTAGCGGAGACCTACAATGAGCAGTTCTTC

d_call: TRBD1
j_call: TRBJ1-5
v_call: TRBV18
clone_size: once
cdr3_aa: CASSQLATGGNQPQHF
cdr3_nt: TGTGCCAGCTCGCAATTGGCAACAGGGGGTAATCAGCCCCAGCATTTT

d_call: TRBD1
j_call: TRBJ2-7
v_call: TRBV28
clone_size: -
cdr3_aa: CASSSPGQSYEQYF
cdr3_nt: TGTGCCAGCAGTTCCCCGGGACAGAGTTACGAGCAGTACTTC

d_call: -
j_call: TRBJ1-2
v_call: TRBV2
clone_size: -
cdr3_aa: CASSDRGLANYGYTF
cdr3_nt: TGTGCCAGCAGTGACAGGGGCCTCGCTAACTATGGCTACACCTTC

d_call: -
j_call: TRBJ2-4
v_call: TRBV9
clone_size: -
cdr3_aa: CASSVGLAGNIQYF
cdr3_nt: TGTGCCAGCAGCGTGGGTTTGGCGGGGAACATTCAGTACTTC

d_call: -
j_call: TRBJ2-2
v_call: TRBV7-8
clone_size: -
cdr3_aa: CASSLARNPGELFF
cdr3_nt: TGTGCCAGCAGCTTAGCAAGGAACCCCGGGGAGCTGTTTTTT

d_call: TRBD1
j_call: TRBJ1-5
v_call: TRBV28
clone_size: -
cdr3_aa: CASSSTGTGVVQPQHF
cdr3_nt: TGTGCCAGCAGCTCAACCGGGACAGGAGTAGTTCAGCCCCAGCATTTT